This record concerns one TCR beta chain sequence. No antigen is known for it. The source of the sample is a study of T cell repertoires in cytomegalovirus infection. Study-wide points: The ex vivo response was dominated by HLA-C-restricted CMV-specific TCR beta clonotypes.

One entry per CDR3 protein, called by TCRdb with MiXCR from the reads. There are some 200,000 distinct CDR3 sequences in the sample; around 35% occur only once, and approximately 59% lies in the top ten. This clonotype originated in a human donor in good health (CMV status not recorded). Some clones in this sample may be carry-over from other donors' samples. Specimen: CD8+ T cells from cultured PBMCs, collected from culture after CMV antigen stimulation.

The CDR3 DNA reads as TGCGCCAGCAGCCAAGATCGCCCCATCATTGGCAGGGCGAACACTGAAGCTTTCTTT. Its protein is CASSQDRPIIGRANTEAFF. The chain is built from TRBV4-1 and TRBJ1-1; tentatively, D is TRBD1 (5 bases). The CDR3 runs 19 residues. Trimming cost V 0 bases and J 1 base, with 21 bases left between them. Germline V lookup: CDR1 MGHRA, CDR2 YSYEKL.